What follows describes a single TCR beta chain. The source of the sample is a study of T cell clones after liver transplantation. Profiling relied on immunoSEQ multiplex PCR, and the TCRdb table lists in-frame clones only, not all of them. The table has 99,000 or so clones, around 86% seen once. The CDR3 contains 12 residues. The ends were cut back, 6 bases at V and 0 bases at J, with 6 bases in the middle. CDR1 and CDR2 (germline): ENHRY, SYGVKD. This sequence was found in a human donor who received a liver transplant. The starting material was CD4+ T cells from blood, obtained before liver transplant. The V call is TRBV10-3, the J call TRBJ2-7; possibly TRBD1 or TRBD2 for D (5 bases each). The CDR3 protein is CAISGTSYEQYF. The CDR3 DNA reads as TGTGCCATCAGCGGGACCTCCTACGAGCAGTACTTC.